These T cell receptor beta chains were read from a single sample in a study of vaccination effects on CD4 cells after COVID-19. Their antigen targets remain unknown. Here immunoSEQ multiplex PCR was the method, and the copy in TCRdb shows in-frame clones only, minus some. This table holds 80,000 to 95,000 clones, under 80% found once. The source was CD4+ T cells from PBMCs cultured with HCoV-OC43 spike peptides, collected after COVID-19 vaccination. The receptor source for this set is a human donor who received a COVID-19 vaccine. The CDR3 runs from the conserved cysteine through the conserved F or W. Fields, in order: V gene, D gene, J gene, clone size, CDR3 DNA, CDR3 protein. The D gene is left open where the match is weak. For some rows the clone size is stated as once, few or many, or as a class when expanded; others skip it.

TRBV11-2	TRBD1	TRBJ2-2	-	TGTGCCAGCAGCTTATTTGCGGACAGGGGGGCCGGGGAGCTGTTTTTT	CASSLFADRGAGELFF
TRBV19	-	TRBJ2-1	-	TGTGCCAGTAGTATAGTGGCAGGTAGTGCATCCTACAATGAGCAGTTCTTC	CASSIVAGSASYNEQFF
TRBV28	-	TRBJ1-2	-	TGTGCCAGCAGTTCGGCGCTCAACTATGGCTACACCTTC	CASSSALNYGYTF
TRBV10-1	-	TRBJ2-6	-	TGCGCCAGCAGTGGGGGAGAGGCGGGCTATTCCGGGGCCAACGTCCTGACTTTC	CASSGGEAGYSGANVLTF
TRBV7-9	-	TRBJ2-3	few	TGTGCCAGCAGACTCGGGGGCAGGCAGGGCACAGATACGCAGTATTTT	CASRLGGRQGTDTQYF
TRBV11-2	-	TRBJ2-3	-	TGTGCCAGCAGCTTAGGGCTGGCGTCCACAGATACGCAGTATTTT	CASSLGLASTDTQYF
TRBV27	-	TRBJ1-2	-	TGTGCCAGCAGATCCTTTGGGGTGGGGGGTGGCTACACCTTC	CASRSFGVGGGYTF
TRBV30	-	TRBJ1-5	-	TGTGCCTGGAGTAGAGGGAGCAATCAGCCCCAGCATTTT	CAWSRGSNQPQHF
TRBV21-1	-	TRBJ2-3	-	TGTGCCAGCAGCAAATACCGCGGGTTGGTTACAGATACGCAGTATTTT	CASSKYRGLVTDTQYF
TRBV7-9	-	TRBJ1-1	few	TGTGCCAGCAGCTTTAGGAGCCGGGGAGGGGACACTGAAGCTTTCTTT	CASSFRSRGGDTEAFF
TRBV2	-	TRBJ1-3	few	TGTGCCAGCAGTGTCGCTGGAAACACCATATATTTT	CASSVAGNTIYF
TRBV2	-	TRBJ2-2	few	TGTGCCAGCAGTGAATTTCTAGGTCAAATGTCCGCCGGGGAGCTGTTTTTT	CASSEFLGQMSAGELFF
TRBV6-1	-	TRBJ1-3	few	TGTGCCAGCAGTGAACAGGGAGACACCATATATTTT	CASSEQGDTIYF
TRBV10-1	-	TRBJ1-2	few	TGCTCTCACTCAGAAAACTATGGCTACACCTTC	CSHSENYGYTF
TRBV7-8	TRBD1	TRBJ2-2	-	TGTGCCAGCAGCCCTCGACAGGGGCCTGACACCGGGGAGCTGTTTTTT	CASSPRQGPDTGELFF
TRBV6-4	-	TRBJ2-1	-	TGTGCCAGCAGTGACATACCTAAGGTTCTATCCTACAATGAGCAGTTCTTC	CASSDIPKVLSYNEQFF
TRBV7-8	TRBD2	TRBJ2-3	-	TGTGCCAGCAGCTTAGCGCTTTTTGGGCTAGCGGGGGCGCGGGCAGATACGCAGTATTTT	CASSLALFGLAGARADTQYF
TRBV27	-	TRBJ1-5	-	TGTGCCAGCAGTGTAGGGACGGCCGGCAATCAGCCCCAGCATTTT	CASSVGTAGNQPQHF
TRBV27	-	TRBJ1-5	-	TGTGCCAGCAGTTTAGTGGGATCAGGGGTGAATCAGCCCCAGCATTTT	CASSLVGSGVNQPQHF
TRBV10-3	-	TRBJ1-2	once	TGTGCCATCAGTGAGGGACAGATTACTAACTATGGCTACACCTTC	CAISEGQITNYGYTF
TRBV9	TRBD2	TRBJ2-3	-	TGTGCCAGCAGCCCATCAAGCGGGGGGACAGATACGCAGTATTTT	CASSPSSGGTDTQYF
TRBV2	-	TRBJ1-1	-	TGTGCCAGCAGTGACAGGTGGAACACTGAAGCTTTCTTT	CASSDRWNTEAFF
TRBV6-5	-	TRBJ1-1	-	TGTGCCAGCTGGTTAACATTGAGGACTGAAGCTTTCTTT	CASWLTLRTEAFF